This TCR beta chain stems from a study of Tregs in tolerant kidney transplant recipients. Some clones are missing from TCRdb's copy, which holds only in-frame ones; the method was immunoSEQ multiplex PCR. The top ten clones hold about 0.64% of a sample with about 240,000 clones, about 80% of them seen once. This CDR3 contains 16 residues. V lost 7 bases and J 4 bases, leaving 23 bases between the germline ends. Germline V CDR1 and CDR2: SNHLY, FYNNEI. The TCR originated in a human donor in good health. The sequencing sample was made of CD4+ T cells from blood. The V call is TRBV2, the J call TRBJ2-7; D possibly uses TRBD1 or TRBD2 (6 bases each). Here the CDR3 reads CASTLVQSGARYEQYF. DNA for the CDR3: TGTGCCAGCACCTTAGTGCAGTCGGGGGCGCGTTACGAGCAGTACTTC.